Presented here are 16 T cell receptor beta chains from one specimen sequenced in a study of T cell changes during pregnancy in multiple sclerosis. Measured with immunoSEQ multiplex PCR; TCRdb has only the in-frame clones, and not every one. Of some 77,000 clones in the sample, around nine tenths were seen once. This material consisted of peripheral blood, taken in the second trimester of pregnancy. Receptors were obtained from a female donor in good health, enrolled as a control in a pregnancy study.

The count of this clone is one. V gene TRBV7-6 combines with J gene TRBJ1-5, with D maybe TRBD1 (6 bases). The germline V and J ends were trimmed by 2 bases and 5 bases, with 16 bases remaining between them. Germline CDR1 and CDR2: SGHVS and FNYEAQ. The CDR3 has 16 residues. In DNA form, the CDR3 reads TGTGCCAGCAGCTTAAGGGGGGGACTCCTTTATCAGCCCCAGCATTTT. It yields the protein CASSLRGGLLYQPQHF.

V usage is TRBV28 and J usage is TRBJ2-6, with 7 bases lining up with TRBD1. The germline gives CDR1 MDHEN, CDR2 SYDVKM. The V and J ends lost 6 bases and 0 bases, in that order; junction bases with no gene match: 14. This CDR3 spans 19 amino acids. This chain's CDR3 is CASSTTDRPLISGANVLTF. The CDR3, as DNA: TGTGCCAGCAGCACCACGGACAGGCCTCTAATCTCTGGGGCCAACGTCCTGACTTTC.

The rearrangement links TRBV6-5 to TRBJ2-5, with D maybe TRBD2 (6 bases). This CDR3 is 14 amino acids long. Looked up from germline, CDR1 is MNHEY and CDR2 is SVGAGI. Trimming pared 10 bases from V and 3 bases from J, leaving 18 bases between. The CDR3 loop is CATAGTHLKETQYF. DNA for the CDR3: TGTGCCACCGCCGGGACTCACCTTAAAGAGACCCAGTACTTC.

The rearrangement links TRBV27 to TRBJ2-4, with TRBD1 as a possible D gene (5 bases). Trimming stripped 0 bases from V and 0 bases from J, with 6 bases between. This CDR3 contains 15 residues. CDR1 is MNHEY, CDR2 SMNVEV, per germline (reference sequence). CDR3: CASSLSGVAKNIQYF. The CDR3, as DNA: TGTGCCAGCAGTTTATCAGGGGTAGCCAAAAACATTCAGTACTTC.

The genes are TRBV25-1 and TRBJ1-6; 7 nucleotides align to TRBD1. This CDR3 is 14 amino acids long. V lost 9 bases, J lost 4 bases, and 6 bases stayed unmatched. Per germline, CDR1 MGHDK and CDR2 SYGVNS. CDR3 nucleotide sequence: TGTGCCAGTTCACAGGGGAGGTATAATTCACCCCTCCACTTT. Amino acid sequence: CASSQGRYNSPLHF.

In this sample, this clone turned up many times. This rearrangement joins TRBV5-1 to TRBJ2-7; tentatively, D is TRBD1 (5 bases). The CDR3 length is 13 residues. Germline CDR1 is SGHRS and CDR2 is YFSETQ. The ends were cut back, 5 bases at V and 4 bases at J, with 13 bases in the middle. CDR3 sequence: CASRPDTPYEQYF. In nucleotides, the CDR3 is TGCGCCAGCAGGCCGGACACCCCGTACGAGCAGTACTTC.

The V and J genes are TRBV5-4 and TRBJ1-2, with 7 bases lining up with TRBD1. The CDR3 loop spans 14 amino acids. Per the germline V gene, CDR1 is SGHNT and CDR2 is YYREEE (reference sequence). Trimming cost V 4 bases and J 2 bases; bases outside gene matches: 5. CDR3 loop: CASSHLTGNYGYTF. DNA of the CDR3: TGTGCCAGCAGCCACTTGACAGGGAACTATGGCTACACCTTC. Supplemented by reference TRBV5-4 and TRBJ1-2, the full variable domain reads ETGVTQSPTHLIKTRGQQVTLRCSSQSGHNTVSWYQQALGQGPQFIFQYYREEENGRGNFPPRFSGLQFPNYSSELNVNALELDDSALYLCASSHLTGNYGYTFGSGTRLTVV.

The J gene is TRBJ2-1, the V gene TRBV9; 10 nucleotides line up with TRBD2. The CDR3 contains 17 residues. Germline V gives CDR1 SGDLS, CDR2 YYNGEE. V shed 2 bases, J shed 4 bases, and the junction held 9 bases outside the gene matches. The CDR3 loop reads CASSVGVSGGPYNEQFF. The CDR3 DNA follows: TGTGCCAGCAGCGTGGGCGTTAGCGGGGGGCCTTACAATGAGCAGTTCTTC.

The V gene is TRBV7-9, the J gene TRBJ1-3, with D possibly TRBD1 on 6 matching bases. This CDR3 comprises 14 residues. Trimming left V 2 bases short and J 2 bases short, with 7 bases between. Germline CDR1 SEHNR, CDR2 FQNEAQ (reference sequence). CDR3 nucleotide sequence: TGTGCCAGCAGCTTATCAGGGGCTGGAAACACCATATATTTT. Amino acids: CASSLSGAGNTIYF.

This sequence joins TRBV21-1 and TRBJ2-3; the table names TRBD2, a call not compared with the DNA. TRBV21-1 is designated a pseudogene. This CDR3 is built from 14 residues. The CDR3 spells CASSNAGGPDTQYF. Here the CDR3 DNA reads TGTGCCAGCAGCAACGCGGGGGGCCCAGATACGCAGTATTTT.

The chain links TRBV28 to TRBJ2-5; a possible D gene is TRBD2 (5 bases). Looked up from germline, CDR1 is MDHEN and CDR2 is SYDVKM. V lost 3 bases and J 2 bases, leaving 10 bases between the germline ends. The CDR3 length is 14 residues. CDR3 loop: CASSLLRRQETQYF. The CDR3 DNA sequence: TGTGCCAGCAGTTTGTTAAGGAGGCAAGAGACCCAGTACTTC.

The chain couples TRBV6-5 to TRBJ1-1; TRBD1 agrees at 9 bases. CDR1 is MNHEY, CDR2 SVGAGI, per germline. After removal of 7 bases from V and 1 base from J, the junction contained 7 bases not matched to a gene. The CDR3 consists of 15 residues. CDR3 region: CASNVRDRANTEAFF. CDR3 coding DNA: TGTGCCAGCAATGTCAGGGACAGGGCGAACACTGAAGCTTTCTTT.

This sequence joins TRBV27 and TRBJ2-1; D not certain. Germline-derived CDR1 and CDR2 are MNHEY and SMNVEV (reference sequence). Trimming left V 2 bases short and J 5 bases short, with 13 bases between. The CDR3 sequence is 15 residues long. The CDR3 DNA reads as TGTGCCAGCAGTTTAGGCAGACACCGCCACAATGAGCAGTTCTTC. This translates into CASSLGRHRHNEQFF.

The CDR3 DNA follows: TGCGCCAACATAACAGGATCTCTCGGCTACACCTTC. Translation: CANITGSLGYTF. The V call is TRBV10-1, the J call TRBJ1-2; D perhaps matches TRBD1 (5 bases). The CDR3 covers 12 residues. Germline V lookup: CDR1 WNHNN, CDR2 SYGVQD (reference sequence). Trimming took off 10 bases at V and 8 bases at J, with 17 bases between the two ends.

CDR3: CASSLRGQGDYEQYF. For the CDR3, the DNA is TGTGCCAGCAGCCTCCGGGGACAGGGGGATTACGAGCAGTACTTC. This sequence joins TRBV7-3 and TRBJ2-7; 11 bases map to TRBD1. The germline gives CDR1 SGHTA, CDR2 FQGTGA. The CDR3 runs 15 residues. J gave up 4 bases and V 5 bases, and 7 bases lay outside the gene matches. The variable domain in full, completed from reference TRBV7-3 and TRBJ2-7, reads GAGVSQTPSNKVTEKGKYVELRCDPISGHTALYWYRQSLGQGPEFLIYFQGTGAADDSGLPNDRFFAVRPEGSVSTLKIQRTERGDSAVYLCASSLRGQGDYEQYFGPGTRLTVT.

V usage is TRBV9 and J usage is TRBJ2-7; TRBD1 aligns across 9 bases. From germline, CDR1 is SGDLS and CDR2 YYNGEE. This CDR3 has 14 amino acids. J lost 6 bases, V lost 7 bases, and 11 bases had no gene match. CDR3 nucleotide sequence: TGTGCCAGCCGAACCGGGACAGGGAGTGGCGAGCAGTACTTC. Protein: CASRTGTGSGEQYF.